The 27 T cell receptor beta chains presented below share a single source sample, sequenced in a study of T-cell reconstitution after alpha-beta-depleted transplantation in children. Unique molecular identifiers were incorporated during preparation of the TCRbeta library. One entry per CDR3 protein, called by TCRdb with MiXCR from the PCR reads. The sample records about 440,000 distinct CDR3 sequences, 43% being singletons. Specimen: PBMCs, collected before TCRalphabeta/CD19-depleted stem cell transplant. The receptors come from a girl aged 2-10 years with aplastic anemia, due to receive a stem cell transplant.

CDR3 sequence (DNA): TGTGCCAGCAGCGATGGACAGGGTTGGTTTGGGGAAGCTTTCTTT. Translated, it gives CASSDGQGWFGEAFF. This chain uses TRBV7-9 with TRBJ1-1; 8 nucleotides align to TRBD1. The junction had 13 bases not matched to a gene; V was cut back by 5 bases and J by 8 bases. CDR3 length equals 15 residues. Germline V CDR1 and CDR2: SEHNR, FQNEAQ (reference sequence).

A word on this clonotype: A read error may account for a junction end that differs from germline. CDR3 sequence (DNA): TGTGCCACCAGCTGGGGGTCTGGCCAGCTCCAGCATTTT. It specifies CATSWGSGQLQHF. V is TRBV15 and J is TRBJ1-5, with a weak D call TRBD1 (5 bases). Per germline, CDR1 LNHNV and CDR2 YYDKDF (reference sequence). The CDR3 has 13 residues.

In regard to this clonotype: A read error may explain this, as a much larger clone is one base away. The CDR3 carries no conserved terminal phenylalanine or tryptophan, so it likely arises from a read error. The CDR3 bases are TGTGCCAGCAGCTTAGGGGGGTACGGTCCCACAGATACGCAGTATTCT. It specifies CASSLGGYGPTDTQYS. This chain joins TRBV7-2 and TRBJ2-3; D may correspond to TRBD1 or TRBD2 (5 bases each). CDR3 length: 16 residues. Trimming pared 1 base from V and 2 bases from J, leaving 13 bases between. In germline, CDR1 is SGHTA, CDR2 FQGNSA.

This clonotype was detected many times. V is TRBV29-1 and J is TRBJ2-7; D remains unclear. In germline, CDR1 is SQVTM, CDR2 ANQGSEA. The V end lost 6 bases, the J end lost 5 bases, and 11 bases lay between the germline ends. CDR3 length equals 11 residues. CDR3 DNA sequence: TGCAGCGTAGCCCCGGGCAACGAGCAGTACTTC. Amino acid sequence: CSVAPGNEQYF.

This chain uses TRBV5-1 with TRBJ2-1; no reliable D call. CDR3 length: 13 amino acids. The germline V and J ends were trimmed by 4 bases and 3 bases, with 8 bases remaining between them. Germline lookup yields CDR1 SGHRS and CDR2 YFSETQ. DNA of the CDR3: TGCGCCAGCAGCATAGGGAACTACAATGAGCAGTTCTTC. Translated, it gives CASSIGNYNEQFF.

V and J are TRBV20-1 and TRBJ1-1; D might be TRBD1 (5 bases). The length of the CDR3 is 14 residues. Between the trimmed V and J ends, which lost 6 bases and 3 bases, there was a span of 17 bases. Germline V lookup: CDR1 DFQATT, CDR2 SNEGSKA (reference sequence). This chain's CDR3 is CSARRGRGDTEAFF. In DNA form, the CDR3 reads TGCAGTGCCCGACGGGGACGGGGGGACACTGAAGCTTTCTTT.

The rearrangement uses TRBV24-1 and TRBJ2-7; D could derive from TRBD1 or TRBD2 (7 bases each). The length of the CDR3 is 16 residues. V lost 5 bases to trimming and J lost 0 bases, with 16 bases between them. Germline-derived CDR1 and CDR2 are KGHDR and SFDVKD. The CDR3 region is CATSASRGGPSYEQYF. The CDR3 nucleotides read TGTGCCACCAGTGCTTCCAGGGGGGGACCCTCCTACGAGCAGTACTTC.

With respect to this clonotype: One junction end disagrees with the germline gene, perhaps due to a read error. V gene TRBV3-1 combines with J gene TRBJ2-7; a possible D gene is TRBD1 (5 bases). Germline V CDR1 and CDR2: LGHDT, YNNKEL (reference sequence). This CDR3 comprises 14 residues. CDR3 coding DNA: TGTGCCAGCAGCCAAACTACAGGTGGGTCCCTCCAGGACTTC. This encodes CASSQTTGGSLQDF.

This clonotype was observed a few times. The rearrangement uses TRBV18 and TRBJ2-3; 8 nucleotides agree with TRBD2. J was trimmed by 0 bases and V by 3 bases; bases with no gene match: 11. There are 18 residues in the CDR3. In germline, CDR1 is KGHSH, CDR2 LQKENI. Here the CDR3 reads CASSPGTGGPPSTDTQYF. The CDR3 DNA follows: TGTGCCAGCTCACCCGGAACGGGAGGGCCTCCGAGCACAGATACGCAGTATTTT.

Remarks on this clonotype: A read error may explain this, as a much larger clone is one base away. The V gene is TRBV18, the J gene TRBJ2-5; TRBD1 matches at 7 bases. CDR1 and CDR2 (germline): KGHSH, LQKENI. The CDR3 spans 14 residues. The CDR3, as DNA: TGTGCCAGCTCACGGTCACAGGGGAGAGAGAGCCAGTACTTC. As protein: CASSRSQGRESQYF. Together with reference TRBV18 and TRBJ2-5, the CDR3 gives the full variable domain: NAGVMQNPRHLVRRRGQEARLRCSPMKGHSHVYWYRQLPEEGLKFMVYLQKENIIDESGMPKERFSAEFPKEGPSILRIQQVVRGDSAAYFCASSRSQGRESQYFGPGTRLLVL.

This clonotype has a handful of counts. J is TRBJ1-4 and V is TRBV5-1; no reliable D call. The CDR3 totals 15 residues. Germline assignment: CDR1 SGHRS and CDR2 YFSETQ. Trimming removed 5 bases at V and 0 bases at J, with 11 bases between. The chain's CDR3 is CASRKNLATNEKLFF. The CDR3 coding sequence is TGCGCCAGCAGGAAAAATCTCGCAACTAATGAAAAACTGTTTTTT.

The V and J genes are TRBV23-1 and TRBJ1-2; D is undetermined. TRBV23-1 is flagged as an ORF with uncertain function. The CDR3 has 12 amino acids. The ends were cut back, 5 bases at V and 8 bases at J, with 12 bases in the middle. CDR3 coding DNA: TGCGCCAGCAGTACCTCCCTGAGAGGCTACACCTTC. Translating it yields CASSTSLRGYTF.

This clonotype was counted at least ten times. The chain recombines TRBV7-9 with TRBJ1-2; TRBD1 aligns across 8 bases. J was trimmed by 3 bases and V by 5 bases; bases with no gene match: 11. This CDR3 comprises 16 residues. CDR1 SEHNR and CDR2 FQNEAQ come from the germline V gene (reference sequence). The CDR3 DNA sequence: TGTGCCAGCAGCGCCCATCCAGGGGGCGGTGACTATGGCTACACCTTC. Amino acid sequence: CASSAHPGGGDYGYTF.

CDR3 sequence reads: CASSLASQGQTEAFF. In DNA form, the CDR3 reads TGTGCCAGCAGCTTAGCGTCGCAGGGGCAAACTGAAGCTTTCTTT. This chain links TRBV7-6 with TRBJ1-1, with a possible D match to TRBD1 (6 bases). Trimming stripped 0 bases from V and 5 bases from J, with 13 bases between. This CDR3 is 15 amino acids long. Germline V gene data show CDR1 as SGHVS and CDR2 as FNYEAQ.

The rearrangement links TRBV20-1 to TRBJ2-5; 10 bases map to TRBD2. The germline gives CDR1 DFQATT, CDR2 SNEGSKA (reference sequence). The CDR3 is 14 residues long. V was pared by 3 bases and J by 10 bases, with 11 bases of the junction left unmatched. The CDR3 coding sequence is TGCAGTGCTAGCAATGCCGGGACTAGCGTCGGCCAGTACTTC. This codes for CSASNAGTSVGQYF.

In this sample, this clonotype turned up a few times. The rearrangement links TRBV9 to TRBJ2-1; D gene ambiguous. CDR1 SGDLS and CDR2 YYNGEE come from the germline V gene. The CDR3 runs to 17 residues. The V end lost 0 bases, the J end lost 0 bases, and 13 bases lay between the germline ends. The CDR3 region has the DNA TGTGCCAGCAGCGTAGTTCCTGACCCGAGCTCCTACAATGAGCAGTTCTTC. It codes for CASSVVPDPSSYNEQFF.

The rearrangement uses TRBV10-3 and TRBJ2-5, with 7 bases matching TRBD1. The V gene end was trimmed by 10 bases and the J gene end by 4 bases; junction bases not matched to a gene: 9. The CDR3 contains 13 residues. Germline V lookup: CDR1 ENHRY, CDR2 SYGVKD. In DNA form, the CDR3 reads TGTGCCACCAAAGACAGGGTGGGAGAGACCCAGTACTTC. This gives the protein CATKDRVGETQYF.

There are many counts of this clonotype. The chain employs TRBV10-3 and TRBJ2-3; D possibly uses TRBD1 or TRBD2 (5 bases each). The CDR3 is made up of 18 amino acids. The germline gives CDR1 ENHRY, CDR2 SYGVKD. The germline V and J ends were trimmed by 3 bases and 3 bases, with 22 bases remaining between them. Here the CDR3 DNA reads TGTGCCATCAGTGACCCTCGGCGTCGGAGCGGACAAACAGATACGCAGTATTTT. Its protein product is CAISDPRRRSGQTDTQYF.

This clonotype has only a few counts. This chain joins TRBV28 and TRBJ2-3; the D call may be TRBD1 or TRBD2 (5 bases each). Looked up from germline, CDR1 is MDHEN and CDR2 is SYDVKM. With 5 bases removed from V and 2 bases from J, the gap between germline ends came to 17 bases. This CDR3 contains 16 residues. The CDR3: CASSQPGREITDTQYF. CDR3 nucleotide sequence: TGTGCCAGCAGTCAGCCGGGACGGGAAATCACAGATACGCAGTATTTT.

The J gene is TRBJ1-3, the V gene TRBV7-2, with 7 positions matching TRBD1. This CDR3 has 14 amino acids. Per germline, CDR1 SGHTA and CDR2 FQGNSA. Trimming cost V 4 bases and J 3 bases; bases outside gene matches: 3. This chain's CDR3 is CASSYTGVGNTIYF. The CDR3 bases are TGTGCCAGCAGCTACACAGGGGTTGGAAACACCATATATTTT.

The genes are TRBV9 and TRBJ2-1, with TRBD2 matching 7 bases. Per germline, CDR1 SGDLS and CDR2 YYNGEE. There are 15 residues in the CDR3. The J segment lost 0 bases and the V segment lost 1 base, leaving 1 base of the junction unmatched. For the CDR3, the DNA is TGTGCCAGCAGCGTACTAGCGGTCTCCTACAATGAGCAGTTCTTC. Residues: CASSVLAVSYNEQFF.

The V and J genes are TRBV7-8 and TRBJ1-3; D is unclear. The V gene's germline CDR1 is SGHVS and CDR2 FQNEAQ. V lost 0 bases and J 0 bases, leaving 9 bases between the germline ends. The CDR3 has 16 amino acids. CDR3 DNA sequence: TGTGCCAGCAGCTTAGCCTCCCGACTCTCTGGAAACACCATATATTTT. The encoded protein is CASSLASRLSGNTIYF.

The genes are TRBV20-1 and TRBJ2-1, with 13 bases that match TRBD2. This CDR3 is 15 amino acids long. CDR1 is DFQATT and CDR2 is SNEGSKA in the germline V gene (reference sequence). V shed 2 bases and J 6 bases; nucleotides not matched to a gene: 4. The CDR3 loop is CSARSGLAGLNEQFF. The CDR3 nucleotides read TGCAGTGCTAGATCGGGACTAGCGGGGCTCAATGAGCAGTTCTTC.

V and J are TRBV12-3 or TRBV12-4 and TRBJ2-2; D possibly corresponds to TRBD1 (5 bases). Deletions cut 6 bases from V and 1 base from J, with 9 bases between. The length of the CDR3 is 14 residues. The CDR3 DNA sequence: TGTGCCAGCAGGGGGCGCGGGAACACCGGGGAGCTGTTTTTT. As protein: CASRGRGNTGELFF.

The chain recombines TRBV5-1 with TRBJ2-7; D may correspond to TRBD1 or TRBD2 (6 bases each). The CDR3 is 13 residues long. V lost 5 bases and J lost 2, with 11 bases in between. CDR1 and CDR2 (germline): SGHRS, YFSETQ. CDR3 residues: CASSRGETYEQYF. Here the CDR3 DNA reads TGCGCCAGCAGTAGGGGGGAAACCTACGAGCAGTACTTC.

The chain recombines TRBV4-2 with TRBJ2-7; 8 nucleotides line up with TRBD2. CDR1 is LGHNA and CDR2 is YNFKEQ in the germline V gene. J was trimmed by 5 bases and V by 2 bases; bases with no gene match: 17. The CDR3 sequence is 18 residues long. CDR3 loop: CASSQTRSGRLSFHEQYF. As DNA, the CDR3 is TGTGCCAGCAGCCAAACGAGAAGCGGGAGATTATCATTCCACGAGCAGTACTTC.

The chain uses TRBV7-9 and TRBJ2-7, with D possibly matching TRBD2 (6 bases). Germline V gene sequence: CDR1 SEHNR, CDR2 FQNEAQ (reference sequence). The CDR3 contains 12 residues. V lost 1 base to trimming and J lost 6 bases, with 7 bases between them. CDR3 region: CASSLVTSEQYF. The CDR3 bases are TGTGCCAGCAGCTTAGTGACTAGCGAGCAGTACTTC.